This T cell receptor (beta chain) was recovered during a study of patients and donors after allogeneic stem cell transplantation. MiXCR, applied by TCRdb to the RT-PCR reads, yields one record per CDR3 protein. The sample has roughly 250,000 distinct CDR3 sequences; about 14% are singletons. In germline, CDR1 is DFQATT, CDR2 SNEGSKA (reference sequence). With 5 bases clipped from V and 0 bases from J, the junction kept 17 bases outside the gene matches. CDR3 length: 19 residues. The receptor's source is a human donor who was either an allogeneic HSCT recipient or a stem cell or donor lymphocyte infusion donor (not recorded which). It is not recorded whose cells these are; they may come from a transplant donor. The chain links TRBV20-1 to TRBJ2-5; 11 nucleotides align to TRBD2. Material: blood, either unsorted or a sorted T cell fraction (not recorded which). CDR3 in amino acids: CSAFPSGLAGGLYQETQYF. The DNA for the CDR3 is TGCAGTGCTTTCCCCTCTGGGCTAGCGGGGGGACTGTACCAAGAGACCCAGTACTTC.